What follows is one T cell receptor beta chain and its context. Its specificity is unknown. This sample is part of a study of a mutant IDH1 vaccine in newly diagnosed glioma. As for the study in general: Patients received vaccination from 4-6 weeks after radiotherapy alone, or with temozolomide cycles. Treated patients were approximately 62% male, about 38% female, mean age approximately 40 years. General study results and limits: The authors found pseudoprogression apparently unrelated to changes in top peripheral T cell clonotypes.

The CDR3 consists of 15 residues. Trimming pared 3 bases from V and 3 bases from J, leaving 15 bases between. Produced via immunoSEQ multiplex PCR; TCRdb's table is partial and in-frame only. The table lists around 32,000 clones, roughly 80% of them singletons, with 7% to 7.5% in the top ten. This sample's time point: week 35, safety follow-up. One vaccine dose held 300 ug of mutant IDH1 20-mer peptide and came with topical imiquimod. The donors' diagnosis was new WHO grade 3 or 4 astrocytoma that was IDH1-mutant and ATRX-lost. The sequenced sample was PBMCs, obtained from a glioma patient whose treatment included an IDH1 peptide vaccine. The TCR originated in a woman younger than 30 with glioma. The chain couples TRBV23-1 to TRBJ2-7; no clear D. TRBV23-1 is an ORF, with its function uncertain. The CDR3 region is CASSHPTPSRYEQYF. The CDR3 DNA reads TGCGCCAGCAGTCATCCCACTCCGTCGCGCTACGAGCAGTACTTC.